Listed below are T cell receptor beta chains from one sample, sequenced in a study of OX40 agonist ivuxolimab in advanced cancers. The method was immunoSEQ multiplex PCR; TCRdb's version includes in-frame clones alone and lacks a portion of them. The sample lists about 110,000 clones, approximately 89% occurring once. Material: CD4+ or CD8+ T cells sorted from blood, obtained in a trial of the OX40 agonist ivuxolimab. These receptors were obtained from an adult with an advanced solid tumor such as melanoma, head and neck, liver or kidney cancer. CDR3s include the opening cysteine and the closing phenylalanine or tryptophan.

>TRBJ2-3|TRBV30
CAWTTGGSDTQYF
>TRBJ1-2|TRBV6-5
CASSYRGGVGGYTF
>TRBJ2-1|TRBV11-2
CASSFGTSANEQFF
>TRBJ2-2|TRBV6-5
CASRAANTGELFF
>TRBJ1-1|TRBV19
CASSIGQGGTEAFF
>TRBJ2-7|TRBV7-8
CASSPSPGTGYEQYF
>TRBJ1-1|TRBV6-1
CASSKYRVGEAFF
>TRBJ1-1|TRBV5-5
CASSFMNTEAFF
>TRBJ1-2|TRBV6-5
CASRTGISGYTF
>TRBJ2-3|TRBV7-6
CASSAFPPSGNTDTQYF
>TRBJ2-3|TRBV5-1
CASSLGQGSTDTQYF
>TRBJ2-1|TRBV7-3
CASSFGPSNEQFF
>TRBJ1-4|TRBV27
CASSLSMGSNEKLFF
>TRBJ2-7|TRBV6-5
CASWDRVYEQYF